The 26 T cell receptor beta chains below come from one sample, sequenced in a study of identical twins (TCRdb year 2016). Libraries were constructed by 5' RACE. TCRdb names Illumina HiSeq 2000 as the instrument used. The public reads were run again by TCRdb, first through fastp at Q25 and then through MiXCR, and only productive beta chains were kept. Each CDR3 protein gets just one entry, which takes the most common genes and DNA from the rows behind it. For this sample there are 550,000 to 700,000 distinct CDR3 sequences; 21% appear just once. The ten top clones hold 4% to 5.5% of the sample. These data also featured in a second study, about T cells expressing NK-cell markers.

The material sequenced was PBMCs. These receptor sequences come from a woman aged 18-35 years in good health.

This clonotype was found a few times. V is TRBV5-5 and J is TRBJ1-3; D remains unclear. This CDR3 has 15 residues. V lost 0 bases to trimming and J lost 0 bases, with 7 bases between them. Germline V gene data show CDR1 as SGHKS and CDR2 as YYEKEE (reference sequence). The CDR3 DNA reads TGTGCCAGCAGCTTGGAAGGGCTCTCTGGAAACACCATATATTTT. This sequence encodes CASSLEGLSGNTIYF.

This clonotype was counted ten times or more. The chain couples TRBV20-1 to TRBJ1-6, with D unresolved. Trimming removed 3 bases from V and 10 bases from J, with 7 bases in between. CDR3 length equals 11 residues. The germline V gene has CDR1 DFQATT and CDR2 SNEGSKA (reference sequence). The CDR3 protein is CSASFGSPLHF. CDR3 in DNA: TGCAGTGCTAGTTTTGGGTCACCCCTCCACTTT.

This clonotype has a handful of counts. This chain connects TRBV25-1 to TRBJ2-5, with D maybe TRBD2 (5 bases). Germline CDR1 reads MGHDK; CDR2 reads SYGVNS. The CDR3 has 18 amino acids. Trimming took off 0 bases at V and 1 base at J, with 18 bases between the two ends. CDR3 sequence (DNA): TGTGCCAGCAGTGAATATATTCGGGAAGGGTGGGTCCAAGAGACCCAGTACTTC. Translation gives CASSEYIREGWVQETQYF.

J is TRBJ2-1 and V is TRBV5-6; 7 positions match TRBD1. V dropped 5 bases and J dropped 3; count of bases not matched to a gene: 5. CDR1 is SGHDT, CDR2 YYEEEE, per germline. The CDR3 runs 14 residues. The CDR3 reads CASSSWTGYNEQFF. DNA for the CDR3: TGTGCCAGCAGTTCTTGGACAGGCTACAATGAGCAGTTCTTC. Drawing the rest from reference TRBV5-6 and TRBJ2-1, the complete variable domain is DAGVTQSPTHLIKTRGQQVTLRCSPKSGHDTVSWYQQALGQGPQFIFQYYEEEERQRGNFPDRFSGHQFPNYSSELNVNALLLGDSALYLCASSSWTGYNEQFFGPGTRLTVL.

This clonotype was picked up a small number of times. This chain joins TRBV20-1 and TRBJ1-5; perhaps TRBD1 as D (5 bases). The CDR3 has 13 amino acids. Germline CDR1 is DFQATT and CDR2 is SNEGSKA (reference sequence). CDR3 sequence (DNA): TGCAGGGGGGGAGGAGAGAACCTTCAGCCCCAGCATTTT. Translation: CRGGGENLQPQHF.

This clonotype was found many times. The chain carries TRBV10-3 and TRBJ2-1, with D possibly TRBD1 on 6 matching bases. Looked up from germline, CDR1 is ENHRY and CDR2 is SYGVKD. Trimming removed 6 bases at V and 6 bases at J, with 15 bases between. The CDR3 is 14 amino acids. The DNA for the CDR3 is TGTGCCATCAGCCCAGGGACAAGCCTCAATGAGCAGTTCTTC. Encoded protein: CAISPGTSLNEQFF.

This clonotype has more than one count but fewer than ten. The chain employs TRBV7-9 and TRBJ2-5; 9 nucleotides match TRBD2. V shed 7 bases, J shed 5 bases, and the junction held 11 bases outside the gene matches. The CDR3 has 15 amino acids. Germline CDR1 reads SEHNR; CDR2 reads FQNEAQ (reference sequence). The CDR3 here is CASTGGRALAETQYF. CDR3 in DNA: TGTGCCAGCACCGGCGGGAGGGCCTTGGCGGAGACCCAGTACTTC.

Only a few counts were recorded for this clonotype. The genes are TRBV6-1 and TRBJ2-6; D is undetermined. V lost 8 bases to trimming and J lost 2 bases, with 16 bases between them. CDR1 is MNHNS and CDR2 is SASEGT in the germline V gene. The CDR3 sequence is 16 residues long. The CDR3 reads CASSKRPSAGANVLTF. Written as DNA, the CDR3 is TGTGCCAGCTCTAAGCGTCCCAGCGCTGGGGCCAACGTCCTGACTTTC.

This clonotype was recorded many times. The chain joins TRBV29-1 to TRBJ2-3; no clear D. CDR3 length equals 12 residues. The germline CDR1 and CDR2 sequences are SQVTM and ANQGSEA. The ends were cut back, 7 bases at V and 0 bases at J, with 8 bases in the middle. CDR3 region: CSGSPSTDTQYF. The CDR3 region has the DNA TGCAGCGGGTCCCCTAGCACAGATACGCAGTATTTT.

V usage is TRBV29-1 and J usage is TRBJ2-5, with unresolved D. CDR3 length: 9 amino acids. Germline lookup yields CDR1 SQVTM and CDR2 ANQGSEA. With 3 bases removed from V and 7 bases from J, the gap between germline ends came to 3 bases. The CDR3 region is CSVDVTQYF. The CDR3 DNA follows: TGCAGCGTTGACGTGACCCAGTACTTC.

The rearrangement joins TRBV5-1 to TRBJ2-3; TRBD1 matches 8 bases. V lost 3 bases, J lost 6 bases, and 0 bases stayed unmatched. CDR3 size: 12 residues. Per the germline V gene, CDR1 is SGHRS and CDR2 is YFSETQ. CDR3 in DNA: TGCGCCAGCAGCTGGGACAGGGATACGCAGTATTTT. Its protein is CASSWDRDTQYF.

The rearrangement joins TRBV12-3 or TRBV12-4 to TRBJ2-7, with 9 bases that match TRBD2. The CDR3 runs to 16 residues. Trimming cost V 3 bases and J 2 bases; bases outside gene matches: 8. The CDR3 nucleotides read TGTGCCAGCAGTTTCGGAGTAGCGGGAGCCGCCTACGAGCAGTACTTC. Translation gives CASSFGVAGAAYEQYF.

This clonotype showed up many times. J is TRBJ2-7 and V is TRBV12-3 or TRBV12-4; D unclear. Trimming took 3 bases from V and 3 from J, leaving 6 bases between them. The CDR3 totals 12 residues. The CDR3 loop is CASSFGNYEQYF. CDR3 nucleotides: TGTGCCAGCAGTTTTGGCAACTACGAGCAGTACTTC.

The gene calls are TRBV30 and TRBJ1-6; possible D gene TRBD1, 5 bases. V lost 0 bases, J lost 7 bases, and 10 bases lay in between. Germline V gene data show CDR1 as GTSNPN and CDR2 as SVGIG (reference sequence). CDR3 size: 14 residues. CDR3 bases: TGTGCCTGGAGTGTAGGACAAGTAAATTCACCCCTCCACTTT. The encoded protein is CAWSVGQVNSPLHF.

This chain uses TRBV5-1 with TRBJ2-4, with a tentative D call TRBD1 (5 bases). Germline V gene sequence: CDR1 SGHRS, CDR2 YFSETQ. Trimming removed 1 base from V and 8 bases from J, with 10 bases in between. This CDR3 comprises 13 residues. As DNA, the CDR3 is TGCGCCAGCAGCTTGATGATAGGGGACATTCAGTACTTC. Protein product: CASSLMIGDIQYF.

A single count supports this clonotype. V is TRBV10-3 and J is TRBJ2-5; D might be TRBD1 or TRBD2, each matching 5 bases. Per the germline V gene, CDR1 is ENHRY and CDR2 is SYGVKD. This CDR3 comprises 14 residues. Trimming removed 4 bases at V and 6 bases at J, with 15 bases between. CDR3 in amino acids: CAISVRGTQKTQYF. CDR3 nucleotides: TGTGCCATCAGTGTTCGAGGGACGCAAAAGACCCAGTACTTC.

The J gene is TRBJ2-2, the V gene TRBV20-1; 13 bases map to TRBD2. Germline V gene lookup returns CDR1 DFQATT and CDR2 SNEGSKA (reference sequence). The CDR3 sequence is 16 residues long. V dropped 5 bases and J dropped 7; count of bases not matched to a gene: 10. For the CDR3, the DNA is TGCAGTGCTGCGGAAACTAGCGGGAGGGCGCTCGGGGAGCTGTTTTTT. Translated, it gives CSAAETSGRALGELFF.

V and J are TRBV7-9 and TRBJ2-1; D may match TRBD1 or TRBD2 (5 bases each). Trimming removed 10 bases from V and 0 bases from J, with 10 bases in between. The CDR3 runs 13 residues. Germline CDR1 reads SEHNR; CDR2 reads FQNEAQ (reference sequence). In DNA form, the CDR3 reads TGTGCCACCGGGACCCGCTCCTACAATGAGCAGTTCTTC. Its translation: CATGTRSYNEQFF. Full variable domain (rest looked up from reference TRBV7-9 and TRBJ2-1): DTGVSQNPRHKITKRGQNVTFRCDPISEHNRLYWYRQTLGQGPEFLTYFQNEAQLEKSRLLSDRFSAERPKGSFSTLEIQRTEQGDSAMYLCATGTRSYNEQFFGPGTRLTVL.

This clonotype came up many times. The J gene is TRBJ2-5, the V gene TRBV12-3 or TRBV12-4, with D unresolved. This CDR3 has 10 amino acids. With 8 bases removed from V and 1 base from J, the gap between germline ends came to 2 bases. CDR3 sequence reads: CASGQETQYF. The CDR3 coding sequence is TGTGCCAGCGGCCAAGAGACCCAGTACTTC.

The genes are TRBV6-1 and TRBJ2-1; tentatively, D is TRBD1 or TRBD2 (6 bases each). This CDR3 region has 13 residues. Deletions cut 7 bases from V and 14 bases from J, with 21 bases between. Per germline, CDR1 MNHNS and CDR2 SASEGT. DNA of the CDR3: TGTGCCAGCACCCGGGGGCAGACTGGACTTGAGTTCTTC. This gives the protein CASTRGQTGLEFF.

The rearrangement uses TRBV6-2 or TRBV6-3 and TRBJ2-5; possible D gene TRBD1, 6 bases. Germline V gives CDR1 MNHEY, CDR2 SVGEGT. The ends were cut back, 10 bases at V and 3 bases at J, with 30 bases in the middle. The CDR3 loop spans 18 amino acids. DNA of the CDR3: TGTGCCATTCGCGTTTCGGGACGGTTCATCGAGGGGGAAGAGACCCAGTACTTC. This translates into CAIRVSGRFIEGEETQYF.

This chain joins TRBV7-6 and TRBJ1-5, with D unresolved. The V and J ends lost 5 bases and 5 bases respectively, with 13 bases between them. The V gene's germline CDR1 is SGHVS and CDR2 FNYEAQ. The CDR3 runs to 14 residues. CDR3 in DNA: TGTGCCAGCAGCCAGCGATCCGGGGATCAGCCCCAGCATTTT. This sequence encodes CASSQRSGDQPQHF.

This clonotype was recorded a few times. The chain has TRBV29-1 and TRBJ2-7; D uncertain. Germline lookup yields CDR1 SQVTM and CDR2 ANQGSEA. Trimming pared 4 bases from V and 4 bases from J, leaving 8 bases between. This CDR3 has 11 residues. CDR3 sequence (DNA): TGCAGCGTTGGTAAAGGTTACGAGCAGTACTTC. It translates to CSVGKGYEQYF.

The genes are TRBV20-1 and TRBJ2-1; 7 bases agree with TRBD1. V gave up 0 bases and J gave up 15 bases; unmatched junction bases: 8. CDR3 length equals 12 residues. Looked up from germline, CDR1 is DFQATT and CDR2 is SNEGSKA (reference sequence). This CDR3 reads CSARDQGERAFF. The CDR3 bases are TGCAGTGCTAGAGATCAGGGGGAGAGGGCGTTCTTC.

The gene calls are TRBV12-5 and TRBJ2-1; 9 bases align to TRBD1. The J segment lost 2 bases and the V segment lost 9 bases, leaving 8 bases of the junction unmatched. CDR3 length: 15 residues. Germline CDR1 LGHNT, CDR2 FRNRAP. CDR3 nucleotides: TGTGCTAGCCGCTCCGGACAGGGGACCTACAATGAGCAGTTCTTC. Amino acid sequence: CASRSGQGTYNEQFF.

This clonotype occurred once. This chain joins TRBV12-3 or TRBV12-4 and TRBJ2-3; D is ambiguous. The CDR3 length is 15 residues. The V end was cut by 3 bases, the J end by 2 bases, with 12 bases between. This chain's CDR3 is CASSFWASFTDTQYF. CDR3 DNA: TGTGCCAGCAGTTTCTGGGCTAGTTTCACAGATACGCAGTATTTT.